This T cell receptor beta chain was found in a study of OX40 agonist ivuxolimab in advanced cancers. Germline V gives CDR1 MNHEY, CDR2 SVGAGI. The CDR3 totals 13 residues. Trimming pared 5 bases from V and 5 bases from J, leaving 12 bases between. In regard to this clone: Its specificity is unknown.

Profiled with immunoSEQ multiplex PCR; TCRdb holds only in-frame clones, not every one. Here the sample spans some 86,000 clones, just over 85% being singletons. Study-level points and caveats: Expansion of clones was among the lowest in partial responders at 0.1-3.0 mg/kg.

This chain links TRBV6-5 with TRBJ2-5; D is unresolved. The TCR was taken from an adult with an advanced solid tumor such as melanoma, head and neck, liver or kidney cancer. Sequencing was performed on CD4+ or CD8+ T cells sorted from blood, taken in a trial of the OX40 agonist ivuxolimab. CDR3 amino acids: CASSTTGRETQYF. The CDR3 nucleotides read TGTGCCAGCAGTACGACTGGCCGGGAGACCCAGTACTTC.